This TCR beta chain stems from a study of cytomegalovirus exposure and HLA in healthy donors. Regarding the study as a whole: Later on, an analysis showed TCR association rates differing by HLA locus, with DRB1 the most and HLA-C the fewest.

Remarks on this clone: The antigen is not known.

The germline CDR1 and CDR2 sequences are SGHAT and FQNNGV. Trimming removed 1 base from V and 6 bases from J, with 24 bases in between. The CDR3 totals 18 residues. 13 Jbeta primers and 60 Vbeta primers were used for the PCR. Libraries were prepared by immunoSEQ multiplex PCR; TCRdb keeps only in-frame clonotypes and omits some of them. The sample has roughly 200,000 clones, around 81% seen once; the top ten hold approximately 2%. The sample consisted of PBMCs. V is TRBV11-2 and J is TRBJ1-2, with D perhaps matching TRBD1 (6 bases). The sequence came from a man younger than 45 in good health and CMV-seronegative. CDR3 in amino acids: CASSLVSGALSHGDGYTF. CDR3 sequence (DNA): TGTGCCAGCAGCTTAGTATCAGGGGCCCTATCCCACGGGGATGGCTACACCTTC.